In its sample, the clone carrying this TCR beta chain is medium-sized. Its matching antigen is unknown. The table came from immunoSEQ multiplex PCR; TCRdb's copy has only in-frame clones and leaves some out. This table has approximately 13,000 clones, approximately 81% appearing once. Per the germline V gene, CDR1 is SGDLS and CDR2 is YYNGEE. The CDR3 contains 15 residues. With 0 bases clipped from V and 7 bases from J, the junction kept 3 bases outside the gene matches. Treatment denoted: AdE1-LMPpoly-expanded autologous EBV-specific T-cell therapy followed by anti-PD-1 nivolumab. This sample was taken from a study of EBV T-cell therapy then PD-1 blockade in nasopharyngeal carcinoma.

The chain employs TRBV9 and TRBJ2-1; TRBD1 aligns across 11 bases. The input for sequencing was CD8+ T cells from blood, taken at day 105 from a patient whose treatment included autologous EBV-specific T cells and nivolumab. The TCR comes from a man in his forties or fifties with nasopharyngeal carcinoma. The CDR3 spells CASSVAGTGGNEQFF. In DNA form, the CDR3 reads TGTGCCAGCAGCGTAGCCGGGACAGGGGGTAATGAGCAGTTCTTC.